The clone carrying this TCR beta chain has a handful of counts. Mismatch with germline at one junction end may stem from a read error. The CDR3 spans 15 residues. Germline V gene data show CDR1 as SGHAT and CDR2 as FQNNGV. This record comes from a study of blood T cells in healthy people across ages. A J-beta primer mix and a sample-barcoded 5' primer were used in a second PCR of roughly 6 to 11 cycles. MiXCR was run by TCRdb on the 5' RACE reads, yielding one entry per CDR3 protein. The sample includes approximately 800,000 distinct CDR3 sequences, roughly 50% of them seen just once. The rearrangement joins TRBV11-2 to TRBJ2-1; D may be TRBD2 (6 bases). This TCR derives from a man older than 75 in good health. The sample comprised blood. CDR3 sequence: CASSLETSSYNEQFF. The DNA for the CDR3 is TGTGCTAGCAGCTTAGAGACTAGCTCCTACAATGAGCAGTTCTTC. The whole variable domain, remainder taken from reference TRBV11-2 and TRBJ2-1, is EAGVAQSPRYKIIEKRQSVAFWCNPISGHATLYWYQQILGQGPKLLIQFQNNGVVDDSQLPKDRFSAERLKGVDSTLKIQPAKLEDSAVYLCASSLETSSYNEQFFGPGTRLTVL.